A selection of T cell receptor beta chains follows, all from one sample in a study of T cell repertoires in cytomegalovirus infection. These receptors' targets are unknown. TCRdb redid the calling of the reads with MiXCR, one entry per CDR3 protein. The sample contains about 310,000 distinct CDR3 sequences, 25% of which appear only once. Here the sequenced sample was cultured PBMCs, taken from culture after CMV antigen stimulation. Source of these receptors: a human donor in good health (CMV status not recorded). Some clones in this sample may be carry-over from other donors' samples. Both conserved end residues are part of each CDR3. A D gene is named only where the DNA matches it firmly. Size tells how often a clone was seen (once, few, many) or the class of an expanded clone, and some rows leave it out.

J	V	size	D	DNA	CDR3
TRBJ2-7	TRBV29-1	-	-	TGCAGCGTTGAAGATCAGGGGGCGGGGGGTTACTCCTACGAGCAGTACTTC	CSVEDQGAGGYSYEQYF
TRBJ2-7	TRBV20-1	-	-	TGCAGTGCTAGAGTGGCAGGGGGGCGCGAGCAGTACTTC	CSARVAGGREQYF
TRBJ2-1	TRBV4-1	many	-	TGCGCCAGCAGCCAAGATCTCCTGAACCGCTTCTCCTACAATGAGCAGTTCTTC	CASSQDLLNRFSYNEQFF
TRBJ2-5	TRBV11-2	-	-	TGTGCCAGCAGCTTAGTCGCTAGACAAGAGACCCAGTACTTC	CASSLVARQETQYF
TRBJ2-7	TRBV10-3	-	TRBD1	TGTGCCATCAGTGAGTCTGACAGGGCAACCGAGCAGTACTTC	CAISESDRATEQYF
TRBJ1-4	TRBV28	many	TRBD1	TGTGCCAGCAGTTTCAACGGCAGGGGGAGGAGGAATGAAAAACTGTTTTTT	CASSFNGRGRRNEKLFF
TRBJ1-4	TRBV28	-	-	TGTGCCAGCAGTTGGGATGCAACTAATGAAAAACTGTTTTTT	CASSWDATNEKLFF
TRBJ2-1	TRBV4-3	many	-	TGCGCCAGCAGCCACGGGACAATCGAGGAGCAGTTCTTC	CASSHGTIEEQFF
TRBJ1-2	TRBV7-2	few	-	TGTGCCAGCAGCGTAGCGACAGGCAGCAACTATGGCTACACCTTC	CASSVATGSNYGYTF
TRBJ2-1	TRBV15	-	TRBD2	TGTGCCACCAGCGCCTCGACTAGCGGGAGTCGCCATGAGCAGTTCTTC	CATSASTSGSRHEQFF
TRBJ2-5	TRBV6-2/TRBV6-3	-	-	TGTGCCAGCAACGATCCGTATCAAGAGACCCAGTACTTC	CASNDPYQETQYF
TRBJ2-7	TRBV6-1	few	TRBD2	TGTGCCAGCAGCAGAGGGACTAGCGCCGACTACGAGCAGTACTTC	CASSRGTSADYEQYF
TRBJ2-5	TRBV6-2/TRBV6-3	few	TRBD1	TGTGCCAGCAGCCCCCCGGGACAGGAATTTTTC	CASSPPGQEFF
TRBJ2-1	TRBV5-1	-	-	TGCGCCAGCAGGGCCGACGGAGGCGTCGATGAGCAGTTCTTC	CASRADGGVDEQFF